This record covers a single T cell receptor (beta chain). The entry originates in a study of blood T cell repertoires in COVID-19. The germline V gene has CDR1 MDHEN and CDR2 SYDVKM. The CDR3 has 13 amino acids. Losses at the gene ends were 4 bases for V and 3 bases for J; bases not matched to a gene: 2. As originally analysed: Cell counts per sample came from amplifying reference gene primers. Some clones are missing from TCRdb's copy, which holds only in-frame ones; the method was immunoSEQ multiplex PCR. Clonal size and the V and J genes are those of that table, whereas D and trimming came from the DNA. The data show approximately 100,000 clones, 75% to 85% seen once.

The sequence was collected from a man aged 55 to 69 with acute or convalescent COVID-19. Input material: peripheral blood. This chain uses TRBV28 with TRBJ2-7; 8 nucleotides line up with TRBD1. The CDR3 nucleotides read TGTGCCAGCAGTTCCGGACAGGGCTACGAGCAGTACTTC. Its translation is CASSSGQGYEQYF.